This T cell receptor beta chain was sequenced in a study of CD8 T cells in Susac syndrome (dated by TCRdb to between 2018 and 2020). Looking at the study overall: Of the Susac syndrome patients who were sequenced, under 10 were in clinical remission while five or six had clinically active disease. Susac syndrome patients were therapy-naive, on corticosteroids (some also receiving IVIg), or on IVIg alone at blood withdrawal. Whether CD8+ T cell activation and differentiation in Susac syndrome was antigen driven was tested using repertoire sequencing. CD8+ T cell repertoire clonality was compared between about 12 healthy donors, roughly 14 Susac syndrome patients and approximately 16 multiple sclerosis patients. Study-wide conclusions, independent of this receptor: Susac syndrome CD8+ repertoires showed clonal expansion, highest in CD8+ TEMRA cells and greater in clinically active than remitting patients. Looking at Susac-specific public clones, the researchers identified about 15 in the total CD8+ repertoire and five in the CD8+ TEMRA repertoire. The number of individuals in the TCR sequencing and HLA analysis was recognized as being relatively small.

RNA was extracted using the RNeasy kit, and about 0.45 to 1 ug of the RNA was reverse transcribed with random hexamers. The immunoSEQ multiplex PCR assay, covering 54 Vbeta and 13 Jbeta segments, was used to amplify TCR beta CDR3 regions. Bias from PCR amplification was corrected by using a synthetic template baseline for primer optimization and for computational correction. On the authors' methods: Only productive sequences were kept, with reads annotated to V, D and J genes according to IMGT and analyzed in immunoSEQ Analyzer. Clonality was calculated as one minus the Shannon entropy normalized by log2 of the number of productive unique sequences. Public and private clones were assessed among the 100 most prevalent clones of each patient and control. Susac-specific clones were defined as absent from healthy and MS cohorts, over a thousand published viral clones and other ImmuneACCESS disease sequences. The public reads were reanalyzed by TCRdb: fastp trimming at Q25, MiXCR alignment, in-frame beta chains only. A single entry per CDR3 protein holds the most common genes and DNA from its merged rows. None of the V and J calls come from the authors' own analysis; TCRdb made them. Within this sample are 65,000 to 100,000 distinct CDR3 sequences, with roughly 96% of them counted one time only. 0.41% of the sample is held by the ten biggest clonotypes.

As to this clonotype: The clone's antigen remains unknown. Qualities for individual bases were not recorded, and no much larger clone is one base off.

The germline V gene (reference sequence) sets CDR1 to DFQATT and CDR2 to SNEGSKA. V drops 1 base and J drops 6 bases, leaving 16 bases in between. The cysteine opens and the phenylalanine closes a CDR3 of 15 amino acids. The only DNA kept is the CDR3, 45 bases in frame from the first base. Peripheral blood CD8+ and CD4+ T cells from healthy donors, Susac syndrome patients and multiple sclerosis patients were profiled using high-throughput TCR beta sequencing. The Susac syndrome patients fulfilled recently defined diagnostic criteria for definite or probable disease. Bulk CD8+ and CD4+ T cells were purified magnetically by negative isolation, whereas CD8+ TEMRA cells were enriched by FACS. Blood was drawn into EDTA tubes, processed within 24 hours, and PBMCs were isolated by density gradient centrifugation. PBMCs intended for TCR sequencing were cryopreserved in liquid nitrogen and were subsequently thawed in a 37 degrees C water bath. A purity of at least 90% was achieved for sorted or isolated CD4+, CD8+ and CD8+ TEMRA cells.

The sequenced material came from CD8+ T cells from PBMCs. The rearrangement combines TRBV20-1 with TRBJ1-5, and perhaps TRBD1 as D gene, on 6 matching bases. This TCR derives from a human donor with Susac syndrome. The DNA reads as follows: TGCAGTGCTAGAGTACAGGGTGACGAAGGTCAGCCCCAGCATTTT. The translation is CSARVQGDEGQPQHF.